This entry features one T cell receptor (beta chain) sequence. Its antigen is unknown. These data belong to a study of cytomegalovirus exposure and HLA in healthy donors. The study, taken as a whole, reports: Further analysis, carried out later, found HLA-associated TCR beta chains more clonally expanded than equally common other chains. Reports state that TCR beta sequences accurately predicted most subjects' HLA-A and HLA-B alleles. The study recorded 150 to 200 TCR beta chains that were cytomegalovirus-associated.

Primers included in the PCR were 60 Vbeta and 13 Jbeta primers. Clones were sequenced by immunoSEQ multiplex PCR, and TCRdb holds only the in-frame ones, with some missing. Among approximately 190,000 clones listed, about 83% were seen once. Germline CDR1 SGDLS, CDR2 YYNGEE. The length of the CDR3 is 13 residues. V lost 2 bases to trimming and J lost 0 bases, with 6 bases between them. When sampled, the donors appeared nominally healthy, though they likely had unrecorded immune exposures. Sequencing was done on a sample of PBMCs. This sequence joins TRBV9 and TRBJ2-7, with D possibly being TRBD1 (5 bases). This TCR was sampled from a middle-aged man in good health and CMV-seropositive. CDR3 in DNA: TGTGCCAGCAGCGTGGACAACTCCTACGAGCAGTACTTC. Translated: CASSVDNSYEQYF.